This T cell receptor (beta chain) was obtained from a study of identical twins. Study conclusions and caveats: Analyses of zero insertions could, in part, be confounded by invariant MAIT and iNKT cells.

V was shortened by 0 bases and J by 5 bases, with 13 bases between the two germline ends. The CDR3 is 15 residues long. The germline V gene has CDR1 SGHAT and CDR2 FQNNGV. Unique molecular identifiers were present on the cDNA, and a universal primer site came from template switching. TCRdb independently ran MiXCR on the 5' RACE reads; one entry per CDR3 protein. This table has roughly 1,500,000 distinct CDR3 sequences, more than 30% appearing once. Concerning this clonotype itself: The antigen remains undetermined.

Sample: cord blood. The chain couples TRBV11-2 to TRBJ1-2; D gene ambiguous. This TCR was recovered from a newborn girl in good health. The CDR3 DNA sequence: TGTGCCAGCAGCTTAGAACATCGACGCGGGTATGGCTACACCTTC. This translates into CASSLEHRRGYGYTF.